This T cell receptor beta chain was observed in a study of immunodeficiency (dated by TCRdb to the late 2010s). Context from the whole study: The repertoires were analyzed to search for VDJ recombination defects and oligoclonality.

CDR1 is given as MNHNS and CDR2 as SASEGT, both from the germline V gene. V is cut by 1 base and J by 0 bases, and the space between the germline ends is 6 bases. The CDR3 measures 15 amino acids from cysteine to phenylalanine. The only DNA kept is the CDR3, 45 bases in frame from the first base. As for this clone: Its binding antigen is unknown. Base qualities are not recorded, but no much larger clone differs from it by a single base.

CD3+CD8+ T cells were sorted from fresh PBMCs before TCR sequencing. The research as a whole found: Based on top-100 and total clonotype frequencies, severe oligoclonality showed up in patient CD8+ T cells, whereas patient CD4+ T cells did not show severe oligoclonality. Compared with control CD8+ T cells, patient CD8+ T cells had restricted TRB V-J pairing and reduced productive entropy. In the entropy comparisons of patients versus healthy controls, patients were shown as n=3 (open circles), and an effect on thymic development was only suggested as possible.

After extraction using the QIAamp DNA Blood Mini Kit, genomic DNA was sent off for immunoSEQ repertoire analysis. Using a standard quantity of genomic DNA template, multiplex PCR was run to amplify the CDR3 regions. An Illumina platform was used to sequence the PCR products. In the original analysis: Alignment of sequences to a reference was performed, and V, D and J gene definitions were taken from IMGT. A nearest-neighbor clustering algorithm merged closely related sequences to remove PCR and sequencing errors. V, D and J usage in productive unique and total sequences was analyzed using ImmunoSEQ Analyzer tools and R version 3.6.1. TCRdb carries this immuneACCESS record with in-frame sequences only. Its versions omit some clonotypes, under half of them owing to an unresolved V gene in the studies checked, with the rest unexplained. The V and J calls and clone size were taken over from that table, and D and trimming were inferred from the DNA. This sample lists approximately 3,100 clones; over 75% were detected once. About 12% of the sample is taken by the ten largest.

This TCR was recovered from a human donor in good health. Rearrangement joined TRBV6-1 to TRBJ2-2; perhaps TRBD2 is the D gene, with 6 bases matching. Sample: CD8+ T cells from blood. The CDR3 corresponds to CASSEGLANTGELFF. The DNA reads as follows: TGTGCCAGCAGTGAAGGACTAGCGAACACCGGGGAGCTGTTTTTT.